One sample yielded the 24 T cell receptor beta chains listed below, sequenced in a study of T cell responses to AZD1222 COVID-19 vaccine. This table comes from immunoSEQ multiplex PCR, and its TCRdb copy is limited to in-frame clones, with some not included. Of 100,000 to 150,000 clones listed, around nine tenths were seen once; the top ten hold around 10%. Here the sequenced sample was peripheral blood, taken on day 0 of MenACWY control vaccination. Receptor source: an adult in good health.

V and J are TRBV11-3 and TRBJ2-1, with 9 bases that match TRBD2. CDR1 is SGHNT and CDR2 is YENEEA in the germline V gene. The CDR3 has 18 amino acids. V lost 0 bases, J lost 9 bases, and 15 bases stayed unmatched. This CDR3 reads CASSLELAGETLPSEQFF. Written as DNA, the CDR3 is TGTGCCAGCAGCTTAGAGTTAGCGGGAGAAACCTTACCGAGTGAGCAGTTCTTC.

The chain links TRBV7-8 to TRBJ2-2; 7 bases are shared with TRBD2. Germline V gives CDR1 SGHVS, CDR2 FQNEAQ. The CDR3 has 15 residues. Losses at the gene ends were 7 bases for V and 7 bases for J; bases not matched to a gene: 12. The CDR3 region has the DNA TGTGCCAGCACTTTAGGCGGCGGGAGAGGCGGGGAGCTGTTTTTT. Translation gives CASTLGGGRGGELFF.

This clone was recorded only once. The chain recombines TRBV10-3 with TRBJ1-1, with a weak D call TRBD1 (5 bases). This CDR3 spans 17 amino acids. CDR1 ENHRY and CDR2 SYGVKD come from the germline V gene. V lost 6 bases, J lost 2 bases, and 22 bases lay in between. The CDR3 DNA reads as TGTGCCATCAGAGAGCTCCGGGACCTCCCCTTAAACACTGAAGCTTTCTTT. Encoded protein: CAIRELRDLPLNTEAFF.

The chain has TRBV7-3 and TRBJ2-1, with 8 bases that match TRBD2. Germline V lookup: CDR1 SGHTA, CDR2 FQGTGA. Losses at the gene ends were 5 bases for V and 7 bases for J; bases not matched to a gene: 7. CDR3 size: 14 residues. CDR3 nucleotide sequence: TGTGCCAGCAGCCCCGGACTAGCTATGAATGAGCAGTTCTTC. Translating it yields CASSPGLAMNEQFF.

This clone showed up just a few times. This chain joins TRBV14 and TRBJ2-5; no clear D. The CDR3 is 12 residues long. Trimming removed 1 base at V and 7 bases at J, with 7 bases between. Germline CDR1 SGHDN, CDR2 FVKESK. The CDR3 spells CASSQVSGTQYF. The CDR3 DNA reads TGTGCCAGCAGCCAAGTTAGTGGGACCCAGTACTTC.

V and J are TRBV5-1 and TRBJ2-7; D remains ambiguous. Germline CDR1 SGHRS, CDR2 YFSETQ. Trimming pared 0 bases from V and 1 base from J, leaving 2 bases between. CDR3 length: 12 residues. The CDR3 loop reads CASSLVSYEQYF. The CDR3, as DNA: TGCGCCAGCAGCTTGGTTTCCTACGAGCAGTACTTC.

This clone turned up a few times. The J gene is TRBJ1-5, the V gene TRBV19; TRBD1 matches at 8 bases. The CDR3 loop spans 14 amino acids. Trimming removed 8 bases from V and 4 bases from J; junction bases left unmatched: 7. Germline V gene sequence: CDR1 LNHDA, CDR2 SQIVND (reference sequence). The chain's CDR3 is CASDGQGRNQPQHF. CDR3 in DNA: TGTGCCAGTGATGGACAGGGTCGTAATCAGCCCCAGCATTTT.

The rearrangement joins TRBV29-1 to TRBJ1-2; TRBD1 is a possible D gene (5 bases). The CDR3 loop spans 15 amino acids. Looked up from germline, CDR1 is SQVTM and CDR2 is ANQGSEA. Between the trimmed V and J ends, which lost 7 bases and 2 bases, there was a span of 20 bases. CDR3 DNA: TGCAGCGGGTCGGTCCAGGGAAGTGGCAACTATGGCTACACCTTC. It encodes CSGSVQGSGNYGYTF.

The genes are TRBV19 and TRBJ2-7; 8 bases map to TRBD2. Trimming at V came to 3 bases and at J to 6 bases, leaving 7 bases not matched to a gene. Germline-derived CDR1 and CDR2 are LNHDA and SQIVND (reference sequence). The CDR3 runs to 14 residues. The CDR3: CASSIRAGEVEQYF. CDR3 DNA: TGTGCCAGTAGTATTCGAGCGGGAGAAGTCGAGCAGTACTTC.

This rearrangement joins TRBV11-3 to TRBJ1-1, with 10 bases fitting TRBD1. The J segment lost 1 base and the V segment lost 7 bases, leaving 6 bases of the junction unmatched. The V gene's germline CDR1 is SGHNT and CDR2 YENEEA. The CDR3 has 15 residues. The CDR3 coding sequence is TGTGCCAGCAAGTACCGGGACAGGGGGAACACTGAAGCTTTCTTT. Its translation is CASKYRDRGNTEAFF. The variable domain in full, with the rest retrieved from reference TRBV11-3 and TRBJ1-1, is EAGVVQSPRYKIIEKKQPVAFWCNPISGHNTLYWYLQNLGQGPELLIRYENEEAVDDSQLPKDRFSAERLKGVDSTLKIQPAELGDSAVYLCASKYRDRGNTEAFFGQGTRLTVV.

CDR3 nucleotide sequence: TGTGCCAGCAGCCAAGAAGGGACTCACCGCTACGAGCAGTACTTC. Amino acids: CASSQEGTHRYEQYF. V and J are TRBV3-1 (or the pseudogene TRBV3-2) and TRBJ2-7, with TRBD2 as a possible D gene (6 bases). V lost 0 bases to trimming and J lost 3 bases, with 12 bases between them. This CDR3 contains 15 residues. The V gene's germline CDR1 is LGHDT and CDR2 YNNKEL (reference sequence).

The chain joins TRBV5-6 to TRBJ1-2; 8 positions match TRBD1. With V trimmed by 3 bases and J by 3 bases, 7 bases remained unmatched. The CDR3 runs to 15 residues. Germline CDR1 reads SGHDT; CDR2 reads YYEEEE. In DNA, the CDR3 is TGTGCCAGCAGCTCCGAGTTACAGGGGGACTATGGCTACACCTTC. Translating it yields CASSSELQGDYGYTF.

This clone was detected only once. This chain links TRBV30 with TRBJ2-1; D may be TRBD1 (5 bases). Germline V gives CDR1 GTSNPN, CDR2 SVGIG (reference sequence). Trimming removed 0 bases at V and 11 bases at J, with 8 bases between. The CDR3 has 11 amino acids. This CDR3 is CAWSVLGQQFF. In DNA, the CDR3 is TGTGCCTGGAGTGTACTGGGGCAGCAGTTCTTC.

The J gene is TRBJ2-7, the V gene TRBV12-3 or TRBV12-4; D gene uncertain. V lost 5 bases, J lost 1 base, and 9 bases lay in between. This CDR3 contains 13 residues. CDR3 residues: CASSPLGSYEQYF. CDR3 nucleotide sequence: TGTGCCAGCAGTCCCCTAGGGTCCTACGAGCAGTACTTC.

The chain couples TRBV27 to TRBJ1-1, with unresolved D. The length of the CDR3 is 13 residues. Germline CDR1 MNHEY, CDR2 SMNVEV (reference sequence). Trimming took 10 bases from V and 0 from J, leaving 12 bases between them. CDR3 region: CATRTTLNTEAFF. CDR3 in DNA: TGTGCCACCCGTACAACCTTGAACACTGAAGCTTTCTTT.

V is TRBV6-5 and J is TRBJ2-4; D remains ambiguous. Germline CDR1 and CDR2: MNHEY and SVGAGI. The ends were cut back, 5 bases at V and 0 bases at J, with 11 bases in the middle. The CDR3 runs to 15 residues. CDR3 bases: TGTGCCAGCAGTACCGAACAATTAGCCAAAAACATTCAGTACTTC. Amino acids: CASSTEQLAKNIQYF.

CDR3 DNA sequence: TGTGCCAGCACCCTAAGGGGGGACTTTGGTTCCACTGAAGCTTTCTTT. Translation gives CASTLRGDFGSTEAFF. The J gene is TRBJ1-1, the V gene TRBV27; a possible D gene is TRBD1 (6 bases). The CDR3 is 16 amino acids. Germline V gene lookup returns CDR1 MNHEY and CDR2 SMNVEV (reference sequence). Trimming removed 7 bases at V and 4 bases at J, with 22 bases between.

The chain couples TRBV19 to TRBJ2-1; a weak D match, TRBD2 (6 bases). V was pared by 9 bases and J by 7 bases, with 19 bases between. The CDR3 loop spans 14 amino acids. Germline V gene data show CDR1 as LNHDA and CDR2 as SQIVND (reference sequence). CDR3 residues: CASSGPGDSNEQFF. Written as DNA, the CDR3 is TGTGCCAGCTCGGGACCGGGGGATTCGAATGAGCAGTTCTTC.

V gene TRBV3-1 (or the pseudogene TRBV3-2) combines with J gene TRBJ1-1; D call uncertain. V lost 2 bases to trimming and J lost 0 bases, with 10 bases between them. Germline lookup yields CDR1 LGHDT and CDR2 YNNKEL (reference sequence). This CDR3 is 15 amino acids long. The DNA for the CDR3 is TGTGCCAGCAGCCAACCGGCCTTACTGAACACTGAAGCTTTCTTT. Protein sequence: CASSQPALLNTEAFF.

This chain uses TRBV5-6 with TRBJ2-2; tentative D call: TRBD1 (5 bases). CDR1 is SGHDT and CDR2 is YYEEEE in the germline V gene. The CDR3 has 15 amino acids. The germline V and J ends were trimmed by 6 bases and 6 bases, with 18 bases remaining between them. CDR3 nucleotides: TGTGCCAGCACCAGGGTACTGTTCGATCCCGGGGAGCTGTTTTTT. Residues: CASTRVLFDPGELFF. Looking up the rest from reference TRBV5-6 and TRBJ2-2 gives the full variable domain: DAGVTQSPTHLIKTRGQQVTLRCSPKSGHDTVSWYQQALGQGPQFIFQYYEEEERQRGNFPDRFSGHQFPNYSSELNVNALLLGDSALYLCASTRVLFDPGELFFGEGSRLTVL.

This chain uses TRBV5-8 with TRBJ1-1; D is uncertain. CDR3 length: 15 amino acids. From germline, CDR1 is SGHTS and CDR2 YDEGEE. V lost 0 bases, J lost 1 base, and 10 bases lay in between. CDR3 protein: CASSLVVRTNTEAFF. The CDR3 DNA reads as TGTGCCAGCAGCTTGGTCGTCAGGACGAACACTGAAGCTTTCTTT.

CDR3 coding DNA: TGTGCCAGCAGCTTGGGTGGGAGTACCTACAATGAGCAGTTCTTC. It specifies CASSLGGSTYNEQFF. This rearrangement joins TRBV5-4 to TRBJ2-1; weak D call: TRBD2 (5 bases). Per germline, CDR1 SGHNT and CDR2 YYREEE (reference sequence). The V gene lost 0 bases and the J gene lost 2 bases, with 9 bases spanning the gap. The CDR3 contains 15 residues.

The chain carries TRBV19 and TRBJ1-6; D unclear. This CDR3 contains 13 residues. CDR1 is LNHDA, CDR2 SQIVND, per germline (reference sequence). Deletions cut 9 bases from V and 10 bases from J, with 16 bases between. CDR3 in amino acids: CASSKVVDSPLHF. The CDR3 DNA is TGTGCCAGCTCTAAAGTTGTGGACTCACCCCTCCACTTT. Complete variable domain (other parts from reference TRBV19 and TRBJ1-6): DGGITQSPKYLFRKEGQNVTLSCEQNLNHDAMYWYRQDPGQGLRLIYYSQIVNDFQKGDIAEGYSVSREKKESFPLTVTSAQKNPTAFYLCASSKVVDSPLHFGNGTRLTVT.

The chain combines TRBV5-5 with TRBJ2-1; D not resolved. V was cut by 1 base and J by 10 bases, with 9 bases left in between. From germline, CDR1 is SGHKS and CDR2 YYEKEE (reference sequence). The CDR3 covers 12 residues. As DNA, the CDR3 is TGTGCCAGCAGCTTGTCACGAGAGGAGCAGTTCTTC. Amino acids: CASSLSREEQFF.